These 4 T cell receptor beta chains came from one sample sequenced in a study of cytomegalovirus exposure and HLA in healthy donors. The PCR made use of 60 Vbeta and 13 Jbeta primers. The method was immunoSEQ multiplex PCR; TCRdb's version includes in-frame clones alone and lacks a portion of them. The sample's table shows fewer than 150,000 clones. The sequenced sample was PBMCs. The origin of the receptors is a man in his forties in good health and CMV-seronegative.

This chain joins TRBV7-2 and TRBJ1-6; perhaps TRBD1 as D (6 bases). Germline CDR1 and CDR2: SGHTA and FQGNSA. This CDR3 comprises 14 residues. V lost 1 base to trimming and J lost 6 bases, with 7 bases between them. Here the CDR3 DNA reads TGTGCCAGCAGCTTAGGGACAGCTAATTCACCCCTCCACTTT. Residues: CASSLGTANSPLHF.

CDR3 protein: CASSYSSSERIYGYTF. The CDR3 bases are TGTGCCAGCAGTTACTCGAGCAGTGAGAGGATCTATGGCTACACCTTC. V and J are TRBV6-5 and TRBJ1-2; no clear D gene. Germline CDR1 is MNHEY and CDR2 is SVGAGI. The CDR3 is 16 amino acids. V was clipped by 0 bases and J by 4 bases, with 15 bases between them.

Concerning this clone itself: This is likely a read error, given that the CDR3 carries no conserved phenylalanine or tryptophan at its end. J is TRBJ1-2 and V is TRBV6-1, with TRBD1 identical over 8 bases. With 6 bases clipped from V and 8 bases from J, the junction kept 8 bases outside the gene matches. The CDR3 totals 13 residues. The germline CDR1 and CDR2 sequences are MNHNS and SASEGT. The CDR3 is CASRTWTGQGYTL. The CDR3 DNA is TGTGCCAGCAGAACTTGGACAGGGCAAGGCTACACCCTC.

This chain uses TRBV7-8 with TRBJ2-7, with 8 bases identical to TRBD1. The junction had 9 bases not matched to a gene; V was cut back by 5 bases and J by 3 bases. CDR1 is SGHVS, CDR2 FQNEAQ, per germline. The CDR3 has 15 residues. The CDR3 reads CASSSLTGVSYEQYF. The CDR3, as DNA: TGTGCCAGCAGCAGCCTGACAGGGGTTAGCTACGAGCAGTACTTC.